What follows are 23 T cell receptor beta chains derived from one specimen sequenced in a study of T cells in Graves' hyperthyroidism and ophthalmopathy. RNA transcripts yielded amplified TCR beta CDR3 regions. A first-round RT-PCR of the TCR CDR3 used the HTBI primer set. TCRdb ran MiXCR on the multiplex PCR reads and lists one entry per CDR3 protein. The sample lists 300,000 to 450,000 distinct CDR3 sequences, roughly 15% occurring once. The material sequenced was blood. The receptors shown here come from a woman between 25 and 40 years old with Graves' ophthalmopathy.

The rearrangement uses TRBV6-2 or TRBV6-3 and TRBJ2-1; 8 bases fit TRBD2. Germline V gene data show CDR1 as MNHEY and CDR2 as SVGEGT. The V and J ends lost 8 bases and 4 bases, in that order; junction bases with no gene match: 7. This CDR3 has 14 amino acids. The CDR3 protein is CASRSGGRYNEQFF. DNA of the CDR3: TGTGCCAGCCGATCGGGGGGGAGGTACAATGAGCAGTTCTTC.

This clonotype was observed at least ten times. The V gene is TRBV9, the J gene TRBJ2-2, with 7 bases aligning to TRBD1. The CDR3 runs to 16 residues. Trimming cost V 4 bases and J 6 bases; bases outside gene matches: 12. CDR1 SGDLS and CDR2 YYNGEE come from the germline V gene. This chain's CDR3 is CASSPYSRGPSGELFF. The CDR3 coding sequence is TGTGCCAGCAGCCCATATAGTAGGGGGCCTTCCGGGGAGCTGTTTTTT.

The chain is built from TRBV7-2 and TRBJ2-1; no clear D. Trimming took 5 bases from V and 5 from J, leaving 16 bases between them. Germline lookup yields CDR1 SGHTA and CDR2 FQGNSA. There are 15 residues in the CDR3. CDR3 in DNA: TGTGCCAGCAGCATCGTCAGAGTTCCCAACAATGAGCAGTTCTTC. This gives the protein CASSIVRVPNNEQFF.

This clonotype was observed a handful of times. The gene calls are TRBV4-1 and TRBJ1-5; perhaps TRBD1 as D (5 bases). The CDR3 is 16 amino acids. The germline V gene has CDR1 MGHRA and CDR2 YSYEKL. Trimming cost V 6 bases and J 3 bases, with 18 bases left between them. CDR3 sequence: CASRLAGDGANQPQHF. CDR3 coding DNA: TGCGCCAGCAGGCTCGCAGGAGATGGGGCCAATCAGCCCCAGCATTTT.

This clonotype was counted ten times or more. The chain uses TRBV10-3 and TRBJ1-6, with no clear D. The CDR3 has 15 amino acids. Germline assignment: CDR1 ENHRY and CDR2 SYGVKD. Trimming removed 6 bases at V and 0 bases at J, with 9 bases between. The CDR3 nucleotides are TGTGCCATCAGGGACGGGAGCTCCTATAATTCACCCCTCCACTTT. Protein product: CAIRDGSSYNSPLHF.

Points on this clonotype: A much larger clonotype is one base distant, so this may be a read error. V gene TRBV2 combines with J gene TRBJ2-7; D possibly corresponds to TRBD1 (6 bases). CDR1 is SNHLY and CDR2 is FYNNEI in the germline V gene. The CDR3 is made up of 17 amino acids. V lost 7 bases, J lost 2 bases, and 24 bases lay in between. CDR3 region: CASNPSDRADPTYEQYF. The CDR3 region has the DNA TGTGCCAGCAATCCTTCGGACAGAGCAGATCCGACCTACGAGCAGTACTTC. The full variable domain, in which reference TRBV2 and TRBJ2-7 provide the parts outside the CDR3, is EPEVTQTPSHQVTQMGQEVILRCVPISNHLYFYWYRQILGQKVEFLVSFYNNEISEKSEIFDDQFSVERPDGSNFTLKIRSTKLEDSAMYFCASNPSDRADPTYEQYFGPGTRLTVT.

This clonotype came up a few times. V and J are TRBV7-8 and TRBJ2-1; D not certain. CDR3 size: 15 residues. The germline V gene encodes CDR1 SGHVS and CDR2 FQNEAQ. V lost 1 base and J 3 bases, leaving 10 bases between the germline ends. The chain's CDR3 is CASSLETGFYNEQFF. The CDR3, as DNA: TGTGCCAGCAGCTTAGAGACGGGTTTCTACAATGAGCAGTTCTTC.

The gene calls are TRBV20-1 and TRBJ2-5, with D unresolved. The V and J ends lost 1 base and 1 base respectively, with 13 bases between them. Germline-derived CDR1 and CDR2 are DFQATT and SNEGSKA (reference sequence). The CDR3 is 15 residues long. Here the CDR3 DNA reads TGCAGTGCTAGAGCGCCCCGACTTATCCAAGAGACCCAGTACTTC. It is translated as CSARAPRLIQETQYF.

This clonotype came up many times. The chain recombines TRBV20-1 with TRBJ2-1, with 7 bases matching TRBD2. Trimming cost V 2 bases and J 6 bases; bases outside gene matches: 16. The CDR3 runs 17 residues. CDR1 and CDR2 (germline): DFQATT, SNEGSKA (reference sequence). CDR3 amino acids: CSARPLTSPQRINEQFF. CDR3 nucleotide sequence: TGCAGTGCTAGACCTCTGACTAGCCCCCAAAGAATCAATGAGCAGTTCTTC.

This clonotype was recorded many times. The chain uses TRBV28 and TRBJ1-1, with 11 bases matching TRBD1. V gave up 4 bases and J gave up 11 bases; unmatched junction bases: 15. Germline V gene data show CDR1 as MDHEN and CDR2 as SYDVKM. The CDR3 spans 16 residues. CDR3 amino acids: CASSSGGTGGALRAFF. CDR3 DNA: TGTGCCAGCAGTTCCGGTGGGACAGGGGGGGCTCTAAGGGCTTTCTTT.

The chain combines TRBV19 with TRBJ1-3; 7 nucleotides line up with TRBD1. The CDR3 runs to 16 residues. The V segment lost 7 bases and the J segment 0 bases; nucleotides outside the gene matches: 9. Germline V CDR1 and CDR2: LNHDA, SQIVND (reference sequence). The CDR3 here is CASTPQGRLSGNTIYF. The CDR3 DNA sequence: TGTGCCAGTACCCCACAGGGGCGCCTCTCTGGAAACACCATATATTTT. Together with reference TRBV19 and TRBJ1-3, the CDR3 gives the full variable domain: DGGITQSPKYLFRKEGQNVTLSCEQNLNHDAMYWYRQDPGQGLRLIYYSQIVNDFQKGDIAEGYSVSREKKESFPLTVTSAQKNPTAFYLCASTPQGRLSGNTIYFGEGSWLTVV.

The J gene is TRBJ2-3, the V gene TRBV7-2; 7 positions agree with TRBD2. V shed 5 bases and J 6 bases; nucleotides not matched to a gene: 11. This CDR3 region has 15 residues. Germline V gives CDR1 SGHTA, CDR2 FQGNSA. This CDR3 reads CASSGGGRRQDTQYF. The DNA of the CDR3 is TGTGCCAGCAGCGGGGGGGGACGCCGACAGGATACGCAGTATTTT.

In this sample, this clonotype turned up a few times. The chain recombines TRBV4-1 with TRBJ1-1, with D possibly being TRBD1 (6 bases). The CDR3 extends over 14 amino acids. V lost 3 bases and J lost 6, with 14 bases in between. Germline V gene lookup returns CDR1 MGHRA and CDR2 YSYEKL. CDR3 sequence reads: CASSQRGGTAEAFF. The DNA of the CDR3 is TGCGCCAGCAGCCAGCGGGGGGGCACCGCTGAAGCTTTCTTT.

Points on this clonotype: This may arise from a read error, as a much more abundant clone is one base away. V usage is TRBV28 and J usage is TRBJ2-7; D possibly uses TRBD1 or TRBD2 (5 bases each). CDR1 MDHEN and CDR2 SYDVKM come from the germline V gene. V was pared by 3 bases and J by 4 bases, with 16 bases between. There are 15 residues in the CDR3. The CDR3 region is CASSFRHGARYEQYF. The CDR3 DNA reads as TGTGCCAGCAGTTTCCGACACGGGGCTAGGTACGAGCAGTACTTC.

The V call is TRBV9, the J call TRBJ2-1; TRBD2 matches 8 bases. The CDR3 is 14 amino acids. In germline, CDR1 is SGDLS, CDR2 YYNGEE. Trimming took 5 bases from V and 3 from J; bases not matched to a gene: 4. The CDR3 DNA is TGTGCCAGCAGGGAAGGGACTAGCTACAATGAGCAGTTCTTC. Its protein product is CASREGTSYNEQFF.

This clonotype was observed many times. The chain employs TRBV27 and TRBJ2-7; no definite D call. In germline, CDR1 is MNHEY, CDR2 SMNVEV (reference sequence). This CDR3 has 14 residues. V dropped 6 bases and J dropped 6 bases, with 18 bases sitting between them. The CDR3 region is CASSHPGWVSEQYF. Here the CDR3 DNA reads TGTGCCAGCAGCCACCCAGGTTGGGTCTCCGAGCAGTACTTC.

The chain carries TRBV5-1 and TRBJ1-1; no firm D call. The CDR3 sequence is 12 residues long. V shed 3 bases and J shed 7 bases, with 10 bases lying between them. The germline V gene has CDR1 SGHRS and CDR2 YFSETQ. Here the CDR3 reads CASSYVRYEAFF. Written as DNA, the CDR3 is TGCGCCAGCAGCTACGTGCGGTATGAAGCTTTCTTT.

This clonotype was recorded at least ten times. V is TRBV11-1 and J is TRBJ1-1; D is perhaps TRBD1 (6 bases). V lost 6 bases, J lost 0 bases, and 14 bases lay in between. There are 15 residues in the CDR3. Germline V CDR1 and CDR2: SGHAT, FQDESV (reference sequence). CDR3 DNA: TGTGCCAGCAGTTTATACAGGGAGATGAACACTGAAGCTTTCTTT. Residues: CASSLYREMNTEAFF.

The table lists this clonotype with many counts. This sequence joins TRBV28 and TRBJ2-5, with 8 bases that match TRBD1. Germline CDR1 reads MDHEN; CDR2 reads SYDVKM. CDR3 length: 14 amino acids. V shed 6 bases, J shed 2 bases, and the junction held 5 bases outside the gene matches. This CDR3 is CASSRTGRQETQYF. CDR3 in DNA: TGTGCCAGCAGCAGGACAGGGCGTCAAGAGACCCAGTACTTC.

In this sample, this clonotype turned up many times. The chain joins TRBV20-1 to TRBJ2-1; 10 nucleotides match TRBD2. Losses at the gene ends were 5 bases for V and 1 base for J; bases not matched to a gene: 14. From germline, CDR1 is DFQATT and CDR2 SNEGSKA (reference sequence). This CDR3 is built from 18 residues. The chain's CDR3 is CSAPRIAGGLTSYNEQFF. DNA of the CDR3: TGCAGTGCTCCAAGAATAGCGGGGGGACTCACTTCCTACAATGAGCAGTTCTTC.

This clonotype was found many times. The DNA of the CDR3 is TGTGCCAGCAGCTTAGGAGGCGCCAGCTACAATGAGCAGTTCTTC. Amino acid sequence: CASSLGGASYNEQFF. V and J are TRBV7-9 and TRBJ2-1; D is undetermined. The CDR3 is 15 residues long. Germline-derived CDR1 and CDR2 are SEHNR and FQNEAQ (reference sequence). Trimming shortened V by 1 base and J by 3 bases, and 10 bases separated the two germline ends.

The CDR3 reads CASSTTDRFYGYTF. The CDR3 DNA follows: TGTGCCAGCAGCACCACCGACAGGTTTTATGGCTACACCTTC. The genes are TRBV11-2 and TRBJ1-2; tentatively, D is TRBD1 (6 bases). CDR1 SGHAT and CDR2 FQNNGV come from the germline V gene. The V gene lost 5 bases and the J gene lost 5 bases, with 15 bases spanning the gap. This CDR3 spans 14 amino acids.

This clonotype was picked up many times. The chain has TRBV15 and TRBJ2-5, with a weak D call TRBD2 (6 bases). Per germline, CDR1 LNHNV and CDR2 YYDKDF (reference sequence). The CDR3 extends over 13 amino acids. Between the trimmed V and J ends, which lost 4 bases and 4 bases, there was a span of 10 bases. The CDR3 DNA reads TGTGCCACCAGCACGGGGGATGGAGAGACCCAGTACTTC. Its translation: CATSTGDGETQYF.